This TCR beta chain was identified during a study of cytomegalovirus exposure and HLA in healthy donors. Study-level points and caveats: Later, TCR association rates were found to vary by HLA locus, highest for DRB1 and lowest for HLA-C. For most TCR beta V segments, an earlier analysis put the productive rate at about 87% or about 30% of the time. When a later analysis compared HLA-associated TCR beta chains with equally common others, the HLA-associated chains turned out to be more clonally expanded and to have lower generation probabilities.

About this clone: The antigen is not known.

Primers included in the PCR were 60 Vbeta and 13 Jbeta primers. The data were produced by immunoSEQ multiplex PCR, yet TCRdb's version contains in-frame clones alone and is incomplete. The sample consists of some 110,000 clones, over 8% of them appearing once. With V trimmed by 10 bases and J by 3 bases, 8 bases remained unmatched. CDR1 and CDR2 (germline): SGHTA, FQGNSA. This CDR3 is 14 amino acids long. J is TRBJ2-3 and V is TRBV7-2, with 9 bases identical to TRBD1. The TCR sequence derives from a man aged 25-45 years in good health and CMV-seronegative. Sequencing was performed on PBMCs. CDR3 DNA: TGTGCCACTACCCGGGACAGGGTGACAGATACGCAGTATTTT. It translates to CATTRDRVTDTQYF.